The rows below give T cell receptor beta chains drawn from one sample of a study of shared clonotypes between healthy human individuals. The assay was immunoSEQ multiplex PCR, and TCRdb's table has in-frame clones only and misses some. The table has millions of clones, 90% to 95% seen once. Sequencing input: naive CD8+ T cells from PBMCs. The receptor set was obtained from a man in his late teens or twenties in good health. Some clones in this sample may be carry-over from other donors' samples. CDR3s include the opening cysteine and the closing phenylalanine or tryptophan. The D gene is left open where the match is weak. Clone size is given for some rows only: seen once, a few or many times, or a class if the clone is expanded.

-	TRBV19	-	TRBJ1-2	CASTDSGYGYTF	TGTGCCAGTACGGACAGCGGCTATGGCTACACCTTC
-	TRBV13	-	TRBJ1-1	CASSPWVNTEAFF	TGTGCCAGCAGCCCATGGGTCAACACTGAAGCTTTCTTT
-	TRBV7-3	-	TRBJ2-1	CASSLWADSSYNEQFF	TGTGCCAGCAGCTTATGGGCGGATAGCTCCTACAATGAGCAGTTCTTC
-	TRBV7-9	-	TRBJ1-5	CASSLERENQPQHF	TGTGCCAGCAGCTTAGAACGGGAGAATCAGCCCCAGCATTTT
once	TRBV5-1	-	TRBJ1-3	CASSPPEVSGNTIYF	TGCGCCAGCAGCCCGCCGGAAGTCTCTGGAAACACCATATATTTT
-	TRBV5-1	TRBD1	TRBJ2-7	CASTSLGTGYYEQYF	TGCGCCAGCACCTCACTTGGGACAGGGTATTACGAGCAGTACTTC
-	TRBV5-3	TRBD2	TRBJ2-7	CARSFTAFLAGDQEQYF	TGTGCCAGAAGCTTCACCGCTTTCCTAGCGGGAGATCAGGAGCAGTACTTC
many	TRBV14	-	TRBJ1-6	CASSQDGPGRRSPLHF	TGTGCCAGCAGCCAAGATGGGCCGGGGAGACGGTCACCCCTCCACTTT
-	TRBV27	-	TRBJ1-1	CASSPRGGLIMNTEAFF	TGTGCCAGCAGTCCGCGAGGTGGGCTGATCATGAACACTGAAGCTTTCTTT
-	TRBV19	-	TRBJ2-7	CASSILGGYEQYF	TGTGCCAGTAGTATATTGGGGGGCTACGAGCAGTACTTC
-	TRBV29-1	TRBD1	TRBJ2-7	CSARTGTGGYEQYF	TGCAGCGCCAGGACCGGGACAGGGGGCTACGAGCAGTACTTC
-	TRBV25-1	TRBD1	TRBJ1-1	CASSEATGGYIMNTEAFF	TGTGCCAGCAGTGAAGCGACAGGGGGCTACATCATGAACACTGAAGCTTTCTTT
-	TRBV15	-	TRBJ2-7	CATSRDRGGSYEQYF	TGTGCCACCAGCAGAGACAGGGGAGGCTCCTACGAGCAGTACTTC
-	TRBV4-1	-	TRBJ2-2	CASRQYLADNTGELFF	TGCGCCAGCAGACAGTACCTAGCCGACAACACCGGGGAGCTGTTTTTT
once	TRBV21-1	-	TRBJ1-5	CATDEDSNQPQHF	TGTGCCACCGACGAGGATAGCAATCAGCCCCAGCATTTT
-	TRBV4-1	TRBD1	TRBJ1-5	CASSQITGVGQPQHF	TGCGCCAGCAGCCAAATTACAGGGGTTGGACAGCCCCAGCATTTT
-	TRBV10-3	TRBD2	TRBJ2-7	CAISDPAGVYDEQYF	TGTGCCATCAGTGACCCAGCGGGAGTCTACGACGAGCAGTACTTC
-	TRBV11-2	-	TRBJ1-4	CASSLGVSNEKLFF	TGTGCCAGCAGCTTAGGCGTCAGTAATGAAAAACTGTTTTTT
-	TRBV7-9	TRBD1	TRBJ2-1	CASSSGTGAYNEQFF	TGTGCCAGCAGCTCCGGGACAGGGGCCTACAATGAGCAGTTCTTC
-	TRBV27	-	TRBJ2-1	CASSPIYRNEQFF	TGTGCCAGCAGTCCGATCTACAGGAATGAGCAGTTCTTC
-	TRBV5-1	TRBD1	TRBJ2-5	CASSTGDRRVQETQYF	TGCGCCAGCAGCACCGGGGACAGACGGGTCCAAGAGACCCAGTACTTC
-	TRBV27	TRBD1	TRBJ1-1	CASSPHFSTGYTEAFF	TGTGCCAGCAGTCCGCACTTTTCGACAGGGTACACTGAAGCTTTCTTT
-	TRBV11-2	-	TRBJ2-1	CASSPEGDYNEQFF	TGTGCCAGCAGCCCCGAGGGGGACTACAATGAGCAGTTCTTC
-	TRBV7-9	-	TRBJ1-1	CAGRDLQNTEAFF	TGTGCCGGCCGGGACCTACAGAACACTGAAGCTTTCTTT
-	TRBV4-3	TRBD2	TRBJ2-2	CASSQDLVASGRDAGELFF	TGCGCCAGCAGCCAAGATCTTGTCGCTAGCGGGAGAGACGCCGGGGAGCTGTTTTTT
-	TRBV27	-	TRBJ2-7	CASSLGLTYEQYF	TGTGCCAGCAGTTTAGGGCTGACCTACGAGCAGTACTTC
-	TRBV7-3	-	TRBJ2-7	CASSLLRGGYEQYF	TGTGCCAGCAGCTTACTGAGGGGCGGCTACGAGCAGTACTTC
-	TRBV5-6	-	TRBJ2-7	CASSLGYRSYEQYF	TGTGCCAGCAGCTTGGGGTACAGGTCCTACGAGCAGTACTTC
-	TRBV5-1	TRBD1	TRBJ2-7	CASSRGDRVPSYEQYF	TGCGCCAGCAGCCGGGGGGACAGGGTTCCCTCCTACGAGCAGTACTTC
-	TRBV7-2	-	TRBJ2-7	CASSPPRSYEQYF	TGTGCCAGCAGTCCACCGAGGTCCTACGAGCAGTACTTC
-	TRBV11-2	TRBD2	TRBJ2-1	CASSFTLADNEQFF	TGTGCCAGCAGCTTTACGCTAGCGGACAATGAGCAGTTCTTC
-	TRBV9	-	TRBJ2-1	CASSPGTGPQQFF	TGTGCCAGCAGCCCTGGGACGGGGCCGCAGCAGTTCTTC
-	TRBV11-2	TRBD2	TRBJ2-1	CASSDNLAAPYNEQFF	TGTGCCAGCAGCGACAATCTAGCGGCCCCCTACAATGAGCAGTTCTTC
few	TRBV4-2	-	TRBJ1-1	CASRGSEAFF	TGTGCCAGCAGAGGAAGTGAAGCTTTCTTT
-	TRBV25-1	-	TRBJ2-7	CASSEFSTSFEQYF	TGTGCCAGCAGTGAGTTTTCGACTAGTTTCGAGCAGTACTTC
once	TRBV6-1	TRBD2	TRBJ2-6	CASSDGTSGRLSGANVLTF	TGTGCCAGCAGTGACGGGACTAGCGGGAGGCTCTCTGGGGCCAACGTCCTGACTTTC
-	TRBV6-1	TRBD1	TRBJ2-3	CASSTRTGGTDTQYF	TGTGCCAGCAGTACGAGGACAGGGGGTACAGATACGCAGTATTTT
once	TRBV5-1	TRBD2	TRBJ2-2	CASSTGLAGAGGELFF	TGCGCCAGCAGCACAGGACTAGCGGGAGCGGGCGGGGAGCTGTTTTTT
-	TRBV5-6	TRBD2	TRBJ2-2	CASSFGLAGSDTGELFF	TGTGCCAGCAGCTTTGGACTAGCGGGATCTGACACCGGGGAGCTGTTTTTT
-	TRBV27	TRBD1	TRBJ2-1	CASSPGTGTYNEQFF	TGTGCCAGCAGTCCAGGGACAGGGACCTACAATGAGCAGTTCTTC
-	TRBV7-2	-	TRBJ2-7	CASSLGGYPVHEQYF	TGTGCCAGCAGCTTAGGGGGCTACCCGGTCCACGAGCAGTACTTC
-	TRBV27	-	TRBJ2-3	CASSLLRTDTQYF	TGTGCCAGCAGTTTGTTACGCACAGATACGCAGTATTTT
-	TRBV5-5	-	TRBJ2-7	CATGAGLTYEQYF	TGTGCCACCGGCGCGGGGCTGACCTACGAGCAGTACTTC
-	TRBV30	-	TRBJ2-2	CAWSPGAGELFF	TGTGCCTGGAGTCCAGGGGCCGGGGAGCTGTTTTTT
-	TRBV30	TRBD1	TRBJ1-1	CAWRGQGNTGAFF	TGTGCCTGGAGGGGACAGGGGAACACTGGAGCTTTCTTT
-	TRBV4-1	TRBD1	TRBJ1-2	CASSQDCQGGNYGYTF	TGCGCCAGCAGCCAAGATTGTCAGGGGGGGAACTATGGCTACACCTTC
-	TRBV27	-	TRBJ2-5	CASSFRDRQETQYF	TGTGCCAGCAGTTTCCGCGACAGACAAGAGACCCAGTACTTC
-	TRBV28	TRBD1	TRBJ1-1	CASSRVGQGLGTEAFF	TGTGCCAGCAGCCGAGTGGGACAGGGATTAGGCACTGAAGCTTTCTTT
-	TRBV27	TRBD2	TRBJ2-7	CASSLLAGGPGYEQYF	TGTGCCAGCAGTTTACTAGCGGGAGGGCCCGGCTACGAGCAGTACTTC
-	TRBV10-3	-	TRBJ2-7	CAISEGAGERLEQYF	TGTGCCATCAGCGAAGGGGCAGGGGAACGGCTAGAGCAGTACTTC
-	TRBV5-6	-	TRBJ1-2	CASSLTIGGNYGYTF	TGTGCCAGCAGCTTGACCATAGGGGGAAACTATGGCTACACCTTC
-	TRBV6-6	TRBD1	TRBJ2-1	CASSLWGQYNEQFF	TGTGCCAGCAGCCTATGGGGACAGTACAATGAGCAGTTCTTC